The 27 T cell receptor beta chains below come from one sample, sequenced in a study of blood T cell repertoires in COVID-19. Produced via immunoSEQ multiplex PCR; TCRdb's table is partial and in-frame only. Of 380,000 or so clones in the sample, around 87% are singletons; the top ten hold 1.3%. The sample was PBMCs or T cells enriched from blood (not recorded which). The receptors were gathered from a man aged 25-40 years who had recovered from COVID-19.

J is TRBJ1-1 and V is TRBV6-5; unclear D gene. V was pared by 10 bases and J by 6 bases, with 21 bases between. This CDR3 spans 14 amino acids. CDR1 is MNHEY and CDR2 is SVGAGI in the germline V gene. The chain's CDR3 is CATIPSPASSEAFF. CDR3 sequence (DNA): TGTGCCACCATTCCCAGTCCCGCCTCCTCTGAAGCTTTCTTT.

The chain has TRBV19 and TRBJ1-2; 8 bases are a match to TRBD1. The CDR3 contains 15 residues. From germline, CDR1 is LNHDA and CDR2 SQIVND (reference sequence). V was pared by 5 bases and J by 4 bases, with 9 bases of the junction left unmatched. The CDR3 region is CASSRTGQGIYGYTF. Written as DNA, the CDR3 is TGTGCCAGTAGTCGGACAGGGCAAGGGATCTATGGCTACACCTTC.

J is TRBJ1-2 and V is TRBV27, with a weak D call TRBD1 (5 bases). CDR1 is MNHEY, CDR2 SMNVEV, per germline (reference sequence). The CDR3 runs to 14 residues. V was trimmed by 4 bases and J by 2 bases, leaving 11 bases between them. The CDR3 sequence: CASSWGSGNYGYTF. CDR3 in DNA: TGTGCCAGCAGTTGGGGATCAGGGAACTATGGCTACACCTTC.

V and J are TRBV5-1 and TRBJ2-1; perhaps TRBD1 as D (5 bases). Per the germline V gene, CDR1 is SGHRS and CDR2 is YFSETQ. With 6 bases removed from V and 3 bases from J, the gap between germline ends came to 13 bases. The CDR3 is 14 amino acids. The CDR3 DNA follows: TGCGCCAGCAAGATCAGGGCCGGCTACAATGAGCAGTTCTTC. Amino acids: CASKIRAGYNEQFF. The variable domain in full, with the rest retrieved from reference TRBV5-1 and TRBJ2-1, is KAGVTQTPRYLIKTRGQQVTLSCSPISGHRSVSWYQQTPGQGLQFLFEYFSETQRNKGNFPGRFSGRQFSNSRSEMNVSTLELGDSALYLCASKIRAGYNEQFFGPGTRLTVL.

The chain recombines TRBV6-4 with TRBJ1-5; a weak D match, TRBD1 (5 bases). The CDR3 has 13 amino acids. Germline values: CDR1 MRHNA, CDR2 SNTAGT. V lost 6 bases to trimming and J lost 5 bases, with 11 bases between them. The CDR3 bases are TGTGCCAGCAGCCTAGGCAGGGATCAGCCCCAGCATTTT. It yields the protein CASSLGRDQPQHF.

In regard to this clone: This sample also contains other DNA sequences that code for the same CDR3. V usage is TRBV6-5 and J usage is TRBJ2-7, with D possibly matching TRBD1 (5 bases). The CDR3 runs 14 residues. The germline V and J ends were trimmed by 0 bases and 3 bases, with 9 bases remaining between them. Germline loops: CDR1 MNHEY, CDR2 SVGAGI. In DNA form, the CDR3 reads TGTGCCAGCAGTTACTCGGCAGGGCACTACGAGCAGTACTTC. Translating gives CASSYSAGHYEQYF.

The V and J genes are TRBV7-8 and TRBJ2-1; 7 bases are shared with TRBD2. This CDR3 spans 19 amino acids. Per germline, CDR1 SGHVS and CDR2 FQNEAQ. V shed 1 base and J 0 bases; nucleotides not matched to a gene: 12. The CDR3 nucleotides read TGTGCCAGCAGCTTAGGGCTAGCGGCCCTATTGAGCTCCTACAATGAGCAGTTCTTC. It translates to CASSLGLAALLSSYNEQFF.

The chain employs TRBV12-5 and TRBJ1-3; D might be TRBD1 (5 bases). The V gene's germline CDR1 is LGHNT and CDR2 FRNRAP. The CDR3 loop spans 13 amino acids. The germline V and J ends were trimmed by 2 bases and 4 bases, with 6 bases remaining between them. The CDR3 is CASGLKGGNTIYF. In nucleotides, the CDR3 is TGTGCTAGTGGTTTGAAGGGGGGAAACACCATATATTTT.

This clone was observed a few times. The rearrangement links TRBV7-2 to TRBJ1-1, with D possibly being TRBD1 (5 bases). CDR1 is SGHTA, CDR2 FQGNSA, per germline. V shed 5 bases and J shed 4 bases, with 23 bases lying between them. CDR3 length: 17 residues. The CDR3 DNA follows: TGTGCCAGCAGCGACTACCCCATTCCCCAGGGAGGCACTGAAGCTTTCTTT. It encodes CASSDYPIPQGGTEAFF.

The V call is TRBV20-1, the J call TRBJ2-3; 8 bases line up with TRBD2. The V and J ends lost 3 bases and 2 bases, in that order; junction bases with no gene match: 4. This CDR3 is built from 14 residues. Per the germline V gene, CDR1 is DFQATT and CDR2 is SNEGSKA (reference sequence). CDR3 sequence reads: CSASRLAITDTQYF. In DNA, the CDR3 is TGCAGTGCTAGTAGACTAGCGATCACAGATACGCAGTATTTT.

The rearrangement joins TRBV4-1 to TRBJ2-3; D remains unclear. CDR3 length: 17 residues. Germline CDR1 reads MGHRA; CDR2 reads YSYEKL. The V gene lost 0 bases and the J gene lost 3 bases, with 16 bases spanning the gap. For the CDR3, the DNA is TGCGCCAGCAGCCAAGATCTAGGCTCCTCGCGGACAGATACGCAGTATTTT. Translating it yields CASSQDLGSSRTDTQYF.

The chain employs TRBV2 and TRBJ2-5, with D perhaps matching TRBD2 (6 bases). The CDR3 has 13 amino acids. The germline V and J ends were trimmed by 6 bases and 5 bases, with 13 bases remaining between them. The germline gives CDR1 SNHLY, CDR2 FYNNEI. This CDR3 reads CASSGWTKETQYF. The CDR3 coding sequence is TGTGCCAGCAGCGGGTGGACTAAGGAGACCCAGTACTTC.

This clone was found once. The chain has TRBV5-6 and TRBJ1-2, with 9 bases lining up with TRBD1. V gave up 5 bases and J gave up 7 bases; unmatched junction bases: 3. The V gene's germline CDR1 is SGHDT and CDR2 YYEEEE. The CDR3 loop spans 12 amino acids. CDR3: CASRGQGPGYTF. The CDR3 nucleotides are TGTGCCAGCAGGGGACAGGGTCCTGGCTACACCTTC. The full variable domain, rest sourced from reference TRBV5-6 and TRBJ1-2, is DAGVTQSPTHLIKTRGQQVTLRCSPKSGHDTVSWYQQALGQGPQFIFQYYEEEERQRGNFPDRFSGHQFPNYSSELNVNALLLGDSALYLCASRGQGPGYTFGSGTRLTVV.

The V call is TRBV7-9, the J call TRBJ1-1; 7 bases map to TRBD1. This CDR3 is 15 amino acids long. Germline V gives CDR1 SEHNR, CDR2 FQNEAQ (reference sequence). V lost 5 bases to trimming and J lost 4 bases; unmatched junction nucleotides: 10. The CDR3 loop reads CASSALGAGGTEAFF. In nucleotides, the CDR3 is TGTGCCAGCAGCGCCCTAGGGGCAGGGGGCACTGAAGCTTTCTTT. Looking up the rest from reference TRBV7-9 and TRBJ1-1 gives the full variable domain: DTGVSQNPRHKITKRGQNVTFRCDPISEHNRLYWYRQTLGQGPEFLTYFQNEAQLEKSRLLSDRFSAERPKGSFSTLEIQRTEQGDSAMYLCASSALGAGGTEAFFGQGTRLTVV.

The chain has TRBV10-3 and TRBJ2-7; a possible D gene is TRBD2 (6 bases). In germline, CDR1 is ENHRY, CDR2 SYGVKD. V was clipped by 0 bases and J by 3 bases, with 12 bases between them. The CDR3 runs 15 residues. The CDR3 sequence: CAISESPGLNYEQYF. CDR3 DNA: TGTGCCATCAGTGAGTCTCCGGGACTCAACTACGAGCAGTACTTC.

The rearrangement joins TRBV14 to TRBJ1-4; 10 bases map to TRBD1. The J segment lost 2 bases and the V segment lost 5 bases, leaving 5 bases of the junction unmatched. The CDR3 sequence is 16 residues long. The germline V gene has CDR1 SGHDN and CDR2 FVKESK. CDR3: CASSNRQGATNEKLFF. The CDR3 bases are TGTGCCAGCAGCAATCGACAGGGGGCTACTAATGAAAAACTGTTTTTT.

This clone was counted a single time. The chain joins TRBV5-1 to TRBJ2-3, with TRBD2 matching over 8 bases. With 4 bases clipped from V and 4 bases from J, the junction kept 11 bases outside the gene matches. The CDR3 totals 16 residues. The germline V gene has CDR1 SGHRS and CDR2 YFSETQ. The CDR3 nucleotides read TGCGCCAGCAGCCCCGGGGGTAGCGGGGCCGCAGATACGCAGTATTTT. It yields the protein CASSPGGSGAADTQYF.

The chain has TRBV5-4 and TRBJ1-4, with a possible D match to TRBD1 (5 bases). CDR3 length: 14 residues. V was clipped by 0 bases and J by 6 bases, with 9 bases between them. Germline CDR1 reads SGHNT; CDR2 reads YYREEE (reference sequence). This CDR3 is CASSLDRHDEKLFF. The CDR3 bases are TGTGCCAGCAGCTTGGACAGGCACGATGAAAAACTGTTTTTT. The full variable domain, in which reference TRBV5-4 and TRBJ1-4 provide the parts outside the CDR3, is ETGVTQSPTHLIKTRGQQVTLRCSSQSGHNTVSWYQQALGQGPQFIFQYYREEENGRGNFPPRFSGLQFPNYSSELNVNALELDDSALYLCASSLDRHDEKLFFGSGTQLSVL.

The V gene is TRBV2, the J gene TRBJ2-2, with unresolved D. This CDR3 comprises 13 residues. V lost 10 bases, J lost 2 bases, and 11 bases lay in between. Germline assignment: CDR1 SNHLY and CDR2 FYNNEI. The CDR3 sequence: CAIHPTNTGELFF. In nucleotides, the CDR3 is TGTGCCATACACCCCACCAACACCGGGGAGCTGTTTTTT.

The chain employs TRBV6-1 and TRBJ2-7, with TRBD1 as a possible D gene (6 bases). In germline, CDR1 is MNHNS, CDR2 SASEGT. Trimming pared 0 bases from V and 3 bases from J, leaving 12 bases between. The CDR3 has 15 amino acids. CDR3 sequence reads: CASSEAWTAYYEQYF. In DNA, the CDR3 is TGTGCCAGCAGTGAAGCCTGGACAGCTTACTACGAGCAGTACTTC.

This clone was observed a handful of times. The chain uses TRBV7-2 and TRBJ1-1; 7 bases line up with TRBD1. The CDR3 has 13 residues. CDR1 is SGHTA, CDR2 FQGNSA, per germline. V lost 5 bases and J lost 9; bases outside the gene matches: 9. CDR3 region: CASSAFTGAKAFF. The CDR3 nucleotides are TGTGCCAGCAGCGCTTTTACAGGGGCGAAAGCTTTCTTT. Full variable domain (remainder filled in from reference TRBV7-2 and TRBJ1-1): GAGVSQSPSNKVTEKGKDVELRCDPISGHTALYWYRQSLGQGLEFLIYFQGNSAPDKSGLPSDRFSAERTGGSVSTLTIQRTQQEDSAVYLCASSAFTGAKAFFGQGTRLTVV.

The chain recombines TRBV12-3 or TRBV12-4 with TRBJ2-5; no definite D call. Trimming took 3 bases from V and 2 from J, leaving 7 bases between them. The CDR3 contains 13 residues. CDR3 amino acids: CASSFFGQETQYF. The CDR3 region has the DNA TGTGCCAGCAGTTTTTTCGGGCAAGAGACCCAGTACTTC.

The genes are TRBV5-1 and TRBJ1-1; D perhaps matches TRBD1 (5 bases). Germline V CDR1 and CDR2: SGHRS, YFSETQ. The CDR3 has 16 residues. V lost 3 bases and J 5 bases, leaving 20 bases between the germline ends. The CDR3 DNA is TGCGCCAGCAGCTCACCACCTAACCAGGGTTTGACTGAAGCTTTCTTT. Encoded protein: CASSSPPNQGLTEAFF.

As for this clone: Other DNA variants within this sample encode the same CDR3. J is TRBJ1-1 and V is TRBV12-3 or TRBV12-4, with 9 nucleotides matching TRBD1. The CDR3 covers 13 residues. J gave up 4 bases and V 6 bases, and 3 bases lay outside the gene matches. CDR3 sequence reads: CASSTGGRTEAFF. The CDR3 DNA is TGTGCCAGCAGCACAGGGGGCCGCACTGAAGCTTTCTTT.

The rearrangement links TRBV5-4 to TRBJ2-7; possibly TRBD2 for D (6 bases). Germline values: CDR1 SGHNT, CDR2 YYREEE (reference sequence). V was shortened by 1 base and J by 4 bases, with 15 bases between the two germline ends. The CDR3 sequence is 15 residues long. The CDR3 DNA is TGTGCCAGCAGCTTGAGAAGGGAGGCGAGGTACGAGCAGTACTTC. Its protein product is CASSLRREARYEQYF.

This clone was seen a handful of times. V usage is TRBV18 and J usage is TRBJ1-2; TRBD1 might be the D (6 bases). Looked up from germline, CDR1 is KGHSH and CDR2 is LQKENI. The CDR3 spans 15 residues. Trimming removed 3 bases from V and 7 bases from J, with 18 bases in between. CDR3 loop: CASSPGTPGKTGYTF. CDR3 DNA: TGTGCCAGCTCACCTGGGACACCGGGCAAGACTGGCTACACCTTC. Looking up the rest from reference TRBV18 and TRBJ1-2 gives the full variable domain: NAGVMQNPRHLVRRRGQEARLRCSPMKGHSHVYWYRQLPEEGLKFMVYLQKENIIDESGMPKERFSAEFPKEGPSILRIQQVVRGDSAAYFCASSPGTPGKTGYTFGSGTRLTVV.

This sequence joins TRBV19 and TRBJ1-6; D perhaps matches TRBD1 (5 bases). Deletions cut 5 bases from V and 10 bases from J, with 15 bases between. The germline V gene has CDR1 LNHDA and CDR2 SQIVND (reference sequence). The CDR3 contains 14 residues. In DNA, the CDR3 is TGTGCCAGTAGTGCCCAGGGTGGTGGATCACCCCTCCACTTT. This encodes CASSAQGGGSPLHF.